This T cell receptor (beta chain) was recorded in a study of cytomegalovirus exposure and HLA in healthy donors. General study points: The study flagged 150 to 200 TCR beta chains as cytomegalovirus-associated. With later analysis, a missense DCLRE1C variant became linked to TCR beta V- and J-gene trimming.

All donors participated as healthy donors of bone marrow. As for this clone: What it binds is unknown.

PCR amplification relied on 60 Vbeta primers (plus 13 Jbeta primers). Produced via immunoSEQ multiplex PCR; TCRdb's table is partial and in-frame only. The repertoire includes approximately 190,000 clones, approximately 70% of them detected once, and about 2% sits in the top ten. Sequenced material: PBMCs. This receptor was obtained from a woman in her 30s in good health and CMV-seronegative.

The CDR3 sequence is CASTDSLLSTEAFF. In DNA, the CDR3 is TGTGCCAGCACGGACAGTTTACTGAGTACTGAAGCTTTCTTT. V gene TRBV9 combines with J gene TRBJ1-1, with D maybe TRBD1 (6 bases). The germline V and J ends were trimmed by 6 bases and 5 bases, with 17 bases remaining between them. This CDR3 has 14 residues. CDR1 is SGDLS, CDR2 YYNGEE, per germline.